This record covers a single TCR beta chain. The data are from a study of T cells in tuberculosis. TCR-alpha and TCR-beta chains were sequenced unpaired. Assay used: immunoSEQ multiplex PCR; TCRdb lists only in-frame clones, some missing. Among approximately 100,000 clones listed, roughly 93% were seen once. Study conclusions and caveats: Low-affinity CD1B-GMM tetramer-binding T cells may have been missed.

Thawed, overnight-rested PBMC were stained with GMM-loaded CD1B tetramer, viability dye and anti-CD3, then sorted. The lipid loaded on the CD1B tetramers was C32 glucose monomycolate from Rhodococcus equi. CD14-expressing monocytes were removed from PBMC before cryopreservation and sorting. From each donor, some 100,000 tetramer-negative cells were sorted. The ends were cut back, 3 bases at V and 11 bases at J, with 14 bases in the middle. The CDR3 length is 13 residues. The V gene's germline CDR1 is SNHLY and CDR2 FYNNEI. The specimen sequenced was CD1b-GMM tetramer-negative cells sorted from PBMCs. The receptor comes from an adult woman with latent tuberculosis. The rearrangement uses TRBV2 and TRBJ2-1, with D possibly being TRBD2 (5 bases). The DNA for the CDR3 is TGTGCCAGCAGTGACCCTAGCACCCCTCAGCAGTTCTTC. Protein: CASSDPSTPQQFF.